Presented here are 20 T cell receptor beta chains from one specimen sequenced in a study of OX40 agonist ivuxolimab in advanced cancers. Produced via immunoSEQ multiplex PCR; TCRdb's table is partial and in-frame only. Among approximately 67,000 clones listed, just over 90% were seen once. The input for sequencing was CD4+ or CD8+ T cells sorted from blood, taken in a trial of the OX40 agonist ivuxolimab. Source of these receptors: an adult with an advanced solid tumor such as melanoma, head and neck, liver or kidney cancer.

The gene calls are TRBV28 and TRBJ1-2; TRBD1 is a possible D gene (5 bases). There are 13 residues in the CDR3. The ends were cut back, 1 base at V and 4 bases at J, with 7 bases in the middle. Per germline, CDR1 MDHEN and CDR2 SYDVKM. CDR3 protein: CASSLYRTYGYTF. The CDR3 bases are TGTGCCAGCAGTTTATACAGGACCTATGGCTACACCTTC.

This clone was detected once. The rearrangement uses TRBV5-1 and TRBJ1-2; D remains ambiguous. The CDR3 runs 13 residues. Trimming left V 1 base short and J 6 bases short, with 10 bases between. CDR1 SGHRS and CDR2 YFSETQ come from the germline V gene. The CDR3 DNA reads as TGCGCCAGCAGCTTGAGTGTTTTCGATGGCTACACCTTC. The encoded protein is CASSLSVFDGYTF.

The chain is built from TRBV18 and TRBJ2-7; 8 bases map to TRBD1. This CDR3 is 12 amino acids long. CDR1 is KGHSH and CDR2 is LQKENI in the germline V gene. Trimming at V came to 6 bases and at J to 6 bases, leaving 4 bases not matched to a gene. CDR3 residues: CASSPDRAEQYF. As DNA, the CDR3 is TGTGCCAGCTCCCCGGACAGGGCCGAGCAGTACTTC.

The chain's CDR3 is CASSLRGQGQETQYF. CDR3 bases: TGTGCCAGCAGCTTAAGGGGTCAGGGCCAAGAGACCCAGTACTTC. This chain links TRBV11-3 with TRBJ2-5; TRBD1 is a possible D gene (5 bases). V lost 2 bases and J 1 base, leaving 11 bases between the germline ends. Germline V lookup: CDR1 SGHNT, CDR2 YENEEA. The CDR3 is made up of 15 amino acids.

The CDR3 region has the DNA TGTGCCAGCGTACTGGGGGCGTTCACAGATACGCAGTATTTT. Translation gives CASVLGAFTDTQYF. J is TRBJ2-3 and V is TRBV2, with a weak D call TRBD1 (6 bases). CDR3 length: 14 amino acids. The germline gives CDR1 SNHLY, CDR2 FYNNEI. V shed 8 bases and J shed 2 bases, with 14 bases lying between them.

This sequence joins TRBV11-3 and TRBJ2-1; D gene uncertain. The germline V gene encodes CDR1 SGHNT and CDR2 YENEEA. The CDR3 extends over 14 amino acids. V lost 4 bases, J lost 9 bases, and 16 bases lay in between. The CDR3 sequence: CASSSVVRHSEQFF. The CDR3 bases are TGTGCCAGCAGCTCGGTGGTCCGTCATAGTGAGCAGTTCTTC.

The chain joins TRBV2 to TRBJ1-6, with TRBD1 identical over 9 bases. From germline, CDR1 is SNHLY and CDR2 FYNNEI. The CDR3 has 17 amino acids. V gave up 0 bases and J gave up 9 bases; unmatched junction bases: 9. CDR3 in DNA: TGTGCCAGCAGTGAAGCTAAGACGGGACAGGGTAGTTCACCCCTCCACTTT. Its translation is CASSEAKTGQGSSPLHF. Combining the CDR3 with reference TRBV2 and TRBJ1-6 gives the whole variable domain EPEVTQTPSHQVTQMGQEVILRCVPISNHLYFYWYRQILGQKVEFLVSFYNNEISEKSEIFDDQFSVERPDGSNFTLKIRSTKLEDSAMYFCASSEAKTGQGSSPLHFGNGTRLTVT.

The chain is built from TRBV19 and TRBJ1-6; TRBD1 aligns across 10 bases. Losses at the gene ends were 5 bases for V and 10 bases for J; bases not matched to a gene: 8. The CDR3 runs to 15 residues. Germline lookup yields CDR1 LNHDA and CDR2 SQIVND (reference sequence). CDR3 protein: CASSASRTGGSPLHF. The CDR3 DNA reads TGTGCCAGTAGTGCCTCCCGGACAGGGGGATCACCCCTCCACTTT.

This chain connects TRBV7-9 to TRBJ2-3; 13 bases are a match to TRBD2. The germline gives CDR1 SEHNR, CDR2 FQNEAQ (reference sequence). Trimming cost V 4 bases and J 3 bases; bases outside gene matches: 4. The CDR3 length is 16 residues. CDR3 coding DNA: TGTGCCAGCAGCTCACCGGGACTAGCGGGAACAGATACGCAGTATTTT. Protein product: CASSSPGLAGTDTQYF.

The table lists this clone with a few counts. CDR3 sequence reads: CASSARLITGSPGELFF. The CDR3 DNA follows: TGTGCCAGCAGTGCACGACTAATAACAGGGTCCCCCGGGGAGCTGTTTTTT. The rearrangement joins TRBV6-1 to TRBJ2-2; D is perhaps TRBD1 (6 bases). The CDR3 contains 17 residues. CDR1 MNHNS and CDR2 SASEGT come from the germline V gene. V shed 4 bases and J shed 6 bases, with 21 bases lying between them.

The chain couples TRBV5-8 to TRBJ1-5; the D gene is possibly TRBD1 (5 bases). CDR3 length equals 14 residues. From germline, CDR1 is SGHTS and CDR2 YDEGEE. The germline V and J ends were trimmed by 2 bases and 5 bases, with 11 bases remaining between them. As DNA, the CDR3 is TGTGCCAGCAGCTTCCGGGGGAGAGATCAGCCCCAGCATTTT. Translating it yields CASSFRGRDQPQHF.

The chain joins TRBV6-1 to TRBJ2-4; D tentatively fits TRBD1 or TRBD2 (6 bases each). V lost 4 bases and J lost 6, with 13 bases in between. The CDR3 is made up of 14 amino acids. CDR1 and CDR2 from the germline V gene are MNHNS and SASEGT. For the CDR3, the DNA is TGTGCCAGCAGTGTGGGAGGAGGGGGAAACATTCAGTACTTC. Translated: CASSVGGGGNIQYF.

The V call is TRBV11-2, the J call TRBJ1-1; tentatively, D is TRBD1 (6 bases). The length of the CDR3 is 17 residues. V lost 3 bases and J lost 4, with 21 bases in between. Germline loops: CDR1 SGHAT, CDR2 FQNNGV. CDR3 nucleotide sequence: TGTGCCAGCAGCTTGGTAAGGGGGATAGGTGGAGGCACTGAAGCTTTCTTT. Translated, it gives CASSLVRGIGGGTEAFF.

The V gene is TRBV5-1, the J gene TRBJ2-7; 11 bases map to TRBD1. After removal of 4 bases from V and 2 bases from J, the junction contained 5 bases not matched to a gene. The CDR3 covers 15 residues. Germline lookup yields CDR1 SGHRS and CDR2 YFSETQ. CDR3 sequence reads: CASSPGTGGAYEQYF. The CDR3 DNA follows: TGCGCCAGCAGCCCCGGGACAGGGGGGGCCTACGAGCAGTACTTC.

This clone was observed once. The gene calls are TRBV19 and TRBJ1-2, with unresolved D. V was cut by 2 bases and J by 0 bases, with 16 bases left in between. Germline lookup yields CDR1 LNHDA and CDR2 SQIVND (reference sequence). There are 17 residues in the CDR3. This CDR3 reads CASSIIPGRTANYGYTF. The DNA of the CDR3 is TGTGCCAGTAGTATAATCCCCGGCAGGACCGCTAACTATGGCTACACCTTC.

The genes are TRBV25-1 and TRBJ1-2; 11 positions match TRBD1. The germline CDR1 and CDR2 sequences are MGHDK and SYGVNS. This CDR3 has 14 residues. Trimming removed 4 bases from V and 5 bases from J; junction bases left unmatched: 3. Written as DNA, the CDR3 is TGTGCCAGCAGTGCCGGGACAGGGGGGTATGGCTACACCTTC. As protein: CASSAGTGGYGYTF.

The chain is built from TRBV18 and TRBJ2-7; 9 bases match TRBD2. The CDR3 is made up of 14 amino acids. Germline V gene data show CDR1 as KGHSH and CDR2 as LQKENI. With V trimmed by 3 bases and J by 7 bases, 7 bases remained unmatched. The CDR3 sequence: CASSPEGLAREQYF. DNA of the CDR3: TGTGCCAGCTCACCGGAGGGACTAGCTAGGGAGCAGTACTTC.

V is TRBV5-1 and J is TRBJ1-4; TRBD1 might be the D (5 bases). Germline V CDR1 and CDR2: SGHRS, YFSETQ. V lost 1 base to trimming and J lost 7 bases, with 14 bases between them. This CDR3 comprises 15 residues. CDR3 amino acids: CASSLNPQGSEKLFF. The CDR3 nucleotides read TGCGCCAGCAGCTTGAACCCCCAGGGCTCTGAAAAACTGTTTTTT.

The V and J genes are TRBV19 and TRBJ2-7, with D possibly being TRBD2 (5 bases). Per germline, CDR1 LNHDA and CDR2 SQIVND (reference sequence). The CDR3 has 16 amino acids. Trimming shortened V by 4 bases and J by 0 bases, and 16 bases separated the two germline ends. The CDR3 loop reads CASSRGGAPLSYEQYF. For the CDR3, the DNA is TGTGCCAGTAGTAGAGGAGGCGCTCCTCTCTCCTACGAGCAGTACTTC.

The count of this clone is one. The CDR3 sequence is CSVEEGGYGYTF. In DNA, the CDR3 is TGCAGCGTTGAAGAGGGGGGGTATGGCTACACCTTC. V usage is TRBV29-1 and J usage is TRBJ1-2, with D possibly matching TRBD1 (5 bases). Trimming shortened V by 0 bases and J by 5 bases, and 7 bases separated the two germline ends. The CDR3 is 12 amino acids. Germline loops: CDR1 SQVTM, CDR2 ANQGSEA.